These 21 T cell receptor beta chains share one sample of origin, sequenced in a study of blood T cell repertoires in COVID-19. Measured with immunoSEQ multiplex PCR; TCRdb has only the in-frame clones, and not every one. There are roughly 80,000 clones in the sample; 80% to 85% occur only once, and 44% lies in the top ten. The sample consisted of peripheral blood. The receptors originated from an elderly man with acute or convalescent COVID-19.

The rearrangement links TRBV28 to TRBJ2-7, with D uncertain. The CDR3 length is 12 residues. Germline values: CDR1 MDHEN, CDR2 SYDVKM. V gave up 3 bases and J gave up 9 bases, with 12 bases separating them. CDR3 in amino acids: CASSLETRGQYF. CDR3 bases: TGTGCCAGCAGTTTGGAGACCCGCGGGCAGTACTTC.

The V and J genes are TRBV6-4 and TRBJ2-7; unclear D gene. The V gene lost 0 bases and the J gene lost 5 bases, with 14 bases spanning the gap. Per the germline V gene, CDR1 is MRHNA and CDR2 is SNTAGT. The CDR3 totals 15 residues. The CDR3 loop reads CASSDSKQVRHEQYF. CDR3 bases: TGTGCCAGCAGTGACTCGAAGCAGGTTAGGCACGAGCAGTACTTC.

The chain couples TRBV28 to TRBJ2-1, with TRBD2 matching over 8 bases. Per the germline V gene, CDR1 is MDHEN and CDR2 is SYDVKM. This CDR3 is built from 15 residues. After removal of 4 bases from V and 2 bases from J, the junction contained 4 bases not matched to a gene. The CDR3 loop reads CASSSGGAAYNEQFF. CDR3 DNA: TGTGCCAGCAGTTCGGGGGGGGCGGCCTACAATGAGCAGTTCTTC.

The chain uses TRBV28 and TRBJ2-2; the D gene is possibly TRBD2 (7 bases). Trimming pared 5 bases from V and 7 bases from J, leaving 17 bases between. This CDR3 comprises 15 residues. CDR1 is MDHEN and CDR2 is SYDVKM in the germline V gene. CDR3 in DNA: TGTGCCAGCAGTCATCGCGGGGGCAGGAGCGGGGAGCTGTTTTTT. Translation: CASSHRGGRSGELFF.

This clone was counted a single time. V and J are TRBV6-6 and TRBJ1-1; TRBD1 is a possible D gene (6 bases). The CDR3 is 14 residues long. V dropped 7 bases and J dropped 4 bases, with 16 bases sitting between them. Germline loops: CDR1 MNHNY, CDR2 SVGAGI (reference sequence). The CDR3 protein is CASTPQGSGTEAFF. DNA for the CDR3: TGTGCCAGCACCCCACAGGGTTCGGGCACTGAAGCTTTCTTT.

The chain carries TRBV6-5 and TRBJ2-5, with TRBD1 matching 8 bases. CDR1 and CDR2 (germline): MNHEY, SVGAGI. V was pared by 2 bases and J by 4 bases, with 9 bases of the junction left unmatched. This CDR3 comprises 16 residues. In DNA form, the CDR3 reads TGTGCCAGCAGTTACACCGGGACAGGAACCTTAGAGACCCAGTACTTC. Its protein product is CASSYTGTGTLETQYF.

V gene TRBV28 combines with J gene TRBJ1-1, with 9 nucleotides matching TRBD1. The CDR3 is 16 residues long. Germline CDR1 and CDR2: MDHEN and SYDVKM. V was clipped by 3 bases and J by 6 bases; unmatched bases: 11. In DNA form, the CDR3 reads TGTGCCAGCAGTTTTATTAAGGGACAGGGACCGTCTGAAGCTTTCTTT. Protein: CASSFIKGQGPSEAFF.

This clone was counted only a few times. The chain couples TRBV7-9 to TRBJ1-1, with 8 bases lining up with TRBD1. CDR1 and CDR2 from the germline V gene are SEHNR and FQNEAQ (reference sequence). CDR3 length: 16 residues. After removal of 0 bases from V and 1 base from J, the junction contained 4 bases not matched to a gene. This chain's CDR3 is CASSLASGGPNTEAFF. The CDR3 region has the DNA TGTGCCAGCAGCTTAGCGTCAGGGGGCCCGAACACTGAAGCTTTCTTT.

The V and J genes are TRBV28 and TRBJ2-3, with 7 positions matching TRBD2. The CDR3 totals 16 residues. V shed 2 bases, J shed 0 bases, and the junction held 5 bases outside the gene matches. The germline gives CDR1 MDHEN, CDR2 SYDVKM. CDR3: CASSLRLAESTDTQYF. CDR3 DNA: TGTGCCAGCAGTTTACGGCTAGCGGAGAGCACAGATACGCAGTATTTT.

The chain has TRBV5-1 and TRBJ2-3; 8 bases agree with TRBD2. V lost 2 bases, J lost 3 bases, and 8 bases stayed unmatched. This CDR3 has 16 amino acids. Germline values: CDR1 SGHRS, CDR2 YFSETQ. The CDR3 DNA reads TGCGCCAGCAGCTTTAACGGGAGGGCCGGGACAGATACGCAGTATTTT. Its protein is CASSFNGRAGTDTQYF.

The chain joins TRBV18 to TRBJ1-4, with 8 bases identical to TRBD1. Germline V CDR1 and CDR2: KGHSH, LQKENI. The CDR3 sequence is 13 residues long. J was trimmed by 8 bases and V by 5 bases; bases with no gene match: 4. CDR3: CASSTWDREKLFF. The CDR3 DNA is TGTGCCAGCTCAACTTGGGACAGGGAAAAACTGTTTTTT.

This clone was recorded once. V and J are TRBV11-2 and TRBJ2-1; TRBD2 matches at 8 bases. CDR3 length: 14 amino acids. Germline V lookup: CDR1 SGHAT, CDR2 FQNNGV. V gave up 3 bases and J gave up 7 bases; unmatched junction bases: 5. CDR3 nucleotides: TGTGCCAGCAGCTTCACGGGAGGGCAAAATGAGCAGTTCTTC. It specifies CASSFTGGQNEQFF.

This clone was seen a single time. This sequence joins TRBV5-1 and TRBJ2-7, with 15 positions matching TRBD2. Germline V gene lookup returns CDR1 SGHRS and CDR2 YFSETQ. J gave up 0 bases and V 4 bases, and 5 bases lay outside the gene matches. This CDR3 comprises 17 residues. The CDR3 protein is CASSGGLAGGSSYEQYF. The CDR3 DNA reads TGCGCCAGCAGCGGGGGACTAGCGGGAGGAAGCTCCTACGAGCAGTACTTC.

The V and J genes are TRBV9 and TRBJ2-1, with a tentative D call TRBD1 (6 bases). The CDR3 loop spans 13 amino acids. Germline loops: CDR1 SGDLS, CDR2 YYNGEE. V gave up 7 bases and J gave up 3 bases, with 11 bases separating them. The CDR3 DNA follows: TGTGCCAGCGGGCCAGGGGTCTACAATGAGCAGTTCTTC. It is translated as CASGPGVYNEQFF.

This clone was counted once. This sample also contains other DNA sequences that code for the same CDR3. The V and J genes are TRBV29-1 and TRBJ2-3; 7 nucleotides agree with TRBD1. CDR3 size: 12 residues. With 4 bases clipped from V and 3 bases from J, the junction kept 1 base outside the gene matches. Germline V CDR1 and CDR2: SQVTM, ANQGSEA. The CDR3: CSVVTGTDTQYF. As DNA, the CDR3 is TGCAGCGTTGTGACAGGGACAGATACGCAGTATTTT.

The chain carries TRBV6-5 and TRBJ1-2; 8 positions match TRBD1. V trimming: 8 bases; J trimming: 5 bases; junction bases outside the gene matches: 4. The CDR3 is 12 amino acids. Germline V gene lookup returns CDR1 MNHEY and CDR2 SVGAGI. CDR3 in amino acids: CASWGQEYGYTF. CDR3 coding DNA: TGTGCCAGCTGGGGACAGGAGTATGGCTACACCTTC.

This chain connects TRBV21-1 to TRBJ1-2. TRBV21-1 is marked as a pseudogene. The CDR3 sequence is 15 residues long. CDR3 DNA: TGTGCCAGCAGCAAAGTTCACTCCTTCGGGTATGGCTACACCTTC. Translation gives CASSKVHSFGYGYTF.

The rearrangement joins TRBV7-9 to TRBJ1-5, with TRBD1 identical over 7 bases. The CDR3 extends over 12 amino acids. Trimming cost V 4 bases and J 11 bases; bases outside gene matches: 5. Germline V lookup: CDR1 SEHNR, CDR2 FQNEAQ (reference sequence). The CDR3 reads CASSSPGQTQHF. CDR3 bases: TGTGCCAGCAGCTCGCCGGGACAGACCCAGCATTTT.

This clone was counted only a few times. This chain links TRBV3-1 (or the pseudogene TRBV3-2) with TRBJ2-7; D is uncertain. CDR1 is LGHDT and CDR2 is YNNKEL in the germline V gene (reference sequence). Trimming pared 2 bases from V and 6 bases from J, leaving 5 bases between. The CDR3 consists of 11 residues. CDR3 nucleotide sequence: TGTGCCAGCAGCCAATCCAGCGAGCAGTACTTC. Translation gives CASSQSSEQYF.

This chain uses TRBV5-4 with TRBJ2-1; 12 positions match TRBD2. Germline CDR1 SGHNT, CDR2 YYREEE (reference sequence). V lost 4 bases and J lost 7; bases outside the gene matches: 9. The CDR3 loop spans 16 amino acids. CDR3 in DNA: TGTGCCAGCAGCCCGACTAGCGGGAGTCCCCGGAATGAGCAGTTCTTC. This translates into CASSPTSGSPRNEQFF.

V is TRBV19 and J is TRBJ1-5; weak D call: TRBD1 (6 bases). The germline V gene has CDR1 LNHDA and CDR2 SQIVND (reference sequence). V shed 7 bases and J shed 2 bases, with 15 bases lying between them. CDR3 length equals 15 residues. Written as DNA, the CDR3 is TGTGCCAGTATTACACCAGGGGTAGGCAATCAGCCCCAGCATTTT. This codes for CASITPGVGNQPQHF.